The T cell receptor (beta chain) under discussion was sequenced for a study of blood T cell repertoires in COVID-19. There are 15 residues in the CDR3. Germline loops: CDR1 SEHNR, CDR2 FQNEAQ (reference sequence). V shed 2 bases and J 3 bases; nucleotides not matched to a gene: 5. Assay: immunoSEQ multiplex PCR; the TCRdb copy retains only in-frame clones and omits some. The sample gives approximately 330,000 clones, 90% of which show up once; 0.8% to 1.3% is in the top ten. The chain joins TRBV7-9 to TRBJ1-1; 8 bases line up with TRBD1. The sample was peripheral blood. The TCR originated in a middle-aged woman with COVID-19, enrolled during active disease. The CDR3 nucleotides are TGTGCCAGCAGCTTACAGGGGGCTATGGACACTGAAGCTTTCTTT. Encoded protein: CASSLQGAMDTEAFF.